This TCR beta chain emerged from a study of blood T cells in healthy people across ages. Every donor gave 8 to 10 milliliters of peripheral blood. Worth noting for this clonotype: The antigen remains undetermined.

Study-level results: Significant beta diversity loss was already apparent by age approximately 37, declining roughly linearly. Conclusively comparing naive with antigen-experienced cells was impossible with unsorted PBMCs.

A second roughly 6 to 11 cycle PCR used barcoded and J-beta primers. No fewer than 2.5 million CDR3-containing paired-end reads came from each sample. MiXCR was run by TCRdb on the 5' RACE reads, yielding one entry per CDR3 protein. The table includes about 1.8 million distinct CDR3 sequences, about 50% detected once. The sequenced sample consisted of blood. The sequence was obtained from a woman in her thirties or forties in good health.

CDR3 sequence reads: CASVKDRPYEQYF. The CDR3 nucleotides are TGTGCCAGTGTGAAGGACAGGCCCTACGAGCAGTACTTC. The chain has TRBV7-8 and TRBJ2-7; 7 nucleotides align to TRBD1. The CDR3 totals 13 residues. Germline V gene sequence: CDR1 SGHVS, CDR2 FQNEAQ. Unmatched junction bases numbered 7, after V lost 9 bases and J lost 2 bases. Full variable domain (remainder filled in from reference TRBV7-8 and TRBJ2-7): GAGVSQSPRYKVAKRGQDVALRCDPISGHVSLFWYQQALGQGPEFLTYFQNEAQLDKSGLPSDRFFAERPEGSVSTLKIQRTQQEDSAVYLCASVKDRPYEQYFGPGTRLTVT.